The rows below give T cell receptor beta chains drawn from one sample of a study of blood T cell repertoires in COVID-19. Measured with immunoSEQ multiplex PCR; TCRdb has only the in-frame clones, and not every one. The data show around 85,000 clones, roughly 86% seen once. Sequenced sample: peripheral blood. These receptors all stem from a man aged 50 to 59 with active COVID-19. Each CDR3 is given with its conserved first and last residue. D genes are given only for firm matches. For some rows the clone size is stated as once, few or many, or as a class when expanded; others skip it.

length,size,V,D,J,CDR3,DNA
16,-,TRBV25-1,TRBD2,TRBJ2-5,CASSGHSGRVSETQYF,TGTGCCAGCAGTGGACATAGCGGGAGGGTGTCGGAGACCCAGTACTTC
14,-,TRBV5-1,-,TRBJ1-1,CASSLFGNRVEAFF,TGCGCCAGCAGCTTGTTTGGTAACAGGGTCGAAGCTTTCTTT
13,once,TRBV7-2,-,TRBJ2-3,CASVKGEGRAKNF,TGTGCCAGCGTCAAGGGGGAGGGCAGGGCCAAGAATTTT
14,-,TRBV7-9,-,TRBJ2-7,CASSRPTGPYEQYF,TGTGCCAGCAGCCGCCCGACAGGCCCCTACGAGCAGTACTTC
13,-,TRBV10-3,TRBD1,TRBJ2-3,CASCRGPVDTQYF,TGTGCCTCCTGCAGGGGGCCGGTGGATACGCAGTATTTT
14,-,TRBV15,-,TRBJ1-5,CATSRDRGIQPQHF,TGTGCCACCAGCAGAGATAGGGGGATTCAGCCCCAGCATTTT
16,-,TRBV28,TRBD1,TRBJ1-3,CASSLNTGASGNTIYF,TGTGCCAGCAGTTTAAATACAGGGGCTTCTGGAAACACCATATATTTT
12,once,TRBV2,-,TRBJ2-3,CASIERTDTQYF,TGTGCCAGCATCGAGCGCACAGATACGCAGTATTTT
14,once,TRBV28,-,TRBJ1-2,CASSLPVGSYGYTF,TGTGCCAGCAGTTTACCGGTGGGGAGTTATGGCTACACCTTC
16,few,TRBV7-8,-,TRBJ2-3,CASSRVRTGSTDTQYF,TGTGCCAGCAGCCGAGTTAGGACGGGGAGCACAGATACGCAGTATTTT
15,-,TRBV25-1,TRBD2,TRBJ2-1,CASSERGAAYNEQFF,TGTGCCAGCAGTGAGCGGGGGGCGGCCTACAATGAGCAGTTCTTC
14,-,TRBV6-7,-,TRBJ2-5,CASRRWEARETQYF,TGTGCCAGCAGACGATGGGAGGCCCGAGAGACCCAGTACTTC
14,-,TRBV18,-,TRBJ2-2,CASSPYADTGELFF,TGTGCCAGCTCACCCTACGCGGACACCGGGGAGCTGTTTTTT
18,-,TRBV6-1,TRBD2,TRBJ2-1,CASSAEWTSGSRDNEQFF,TGTGCCAGCAGTGCCGAATGGACTAGCGGGAGTCGGGACAATGAGCAGTTCTTC
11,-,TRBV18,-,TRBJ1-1,CASSLGGEAFF,TGTGCCAGCTCCCTCGGGGGGGAAGCTTTCTTT
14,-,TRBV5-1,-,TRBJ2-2,CASSLELAPGELFF,TGCGCCAGCAGCTTGGAACTAGCTCCCGGGGAGCTGTTTTTT
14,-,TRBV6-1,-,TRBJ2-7,CASSDSQGGYEQYF,TGTGCCAGCAGTGATTCGCAGGGAGGATACGAGCAGTACTTC
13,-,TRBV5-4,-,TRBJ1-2,CASSPTQFLGYTF,TGTGCCAGCAGCCCTACACAGTTTCTTGGCTACACCTTC
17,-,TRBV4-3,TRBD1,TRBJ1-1,CASSQGISSGQGAEAFF,TGCGCCAGCAGCCAAGGGATTAGTTCGGGACAGGGCGCTGAAGCTTTCTTT
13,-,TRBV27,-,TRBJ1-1,CASSLRGQGVAFF,TGTGCCAGCAGTTTACGCGGCCAGGGTGTGGCTTTCTTT
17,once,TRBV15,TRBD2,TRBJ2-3,CATSRGLAGGPGDTQYF,TGTGCCACCAGCAGAGGTTTAGCGGGGGGGCCGGGAGATACGCAGTATTTT
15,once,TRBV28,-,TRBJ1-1,CASSPTGRVNTEAFF,TGTGCCAGCTCACCAACCGGGCGGGTGAACACTGAAGCTTTCTTT
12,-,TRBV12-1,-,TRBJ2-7,CASSFPSREQYF,TGTGCCAGCAGCTTTCCCTCCCGCGAGCAGTACTTC
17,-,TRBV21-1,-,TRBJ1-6,CASSKGGVLLYNSPLHF,TGTGCCAGCAGCAAAGGCGGGGTGCTCCTCTATAATTCACCCCTCCACTTT
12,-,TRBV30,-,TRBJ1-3,CASRDRGNTIYF,TGTGCCTCCAGGGATCGAGGAAACACCATATATTTT
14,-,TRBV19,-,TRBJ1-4,CATRRDGLDEKLFF,TGTGCCACTCGCCGCGACGGGTTGGATGAAAAACTGTTTTTT
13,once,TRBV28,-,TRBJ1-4,CASLTPARGRLFF,TGTGCCAGCCTAACGCCAGCCAGAGGGCGACTGTTTTTT
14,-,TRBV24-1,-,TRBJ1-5,CATSVRGAGQPQHF,TGTGCCACCAGTGTCAGGGGAGCAGGTCAGCCCCAGCATTTT
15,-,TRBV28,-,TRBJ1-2,CASSLRQLHIYGYTF,TGTGCCAGCAGTTTACGACAGTTGCACATCTATGGCTACACCTTC
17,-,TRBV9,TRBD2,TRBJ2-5,CASSTGRTSGSQETQYF,TGTGCCAGCAGCACGGGACGGACTAGCGGGAGCCAGGAGACCCAGTACTTC
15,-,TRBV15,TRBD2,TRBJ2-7,CATSSSSGRAYEQYF,TGTGCCACCAGCAGTTCCAGCGGGAGGGCCTACGAGCAGTACTTC
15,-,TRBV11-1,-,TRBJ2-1,CASSLQGRYYNEQFF,TGTGCCAGCAGCTTACAGGGTCGATATTACAATGAGCAGTTCTTC
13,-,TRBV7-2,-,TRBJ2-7,CASSLALAEEQYF,TGTGCCAGCAGCTTAGCGCTGGCAGAAGAGCAGTACTTC
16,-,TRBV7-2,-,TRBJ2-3,CASSRELARVTDTQYF,TGTGCCAGCAGTCGAGAGCTAGCGAGGGTCACAGATACGCAGTATTTT
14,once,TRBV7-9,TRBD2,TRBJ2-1,CASSPSSGGNEQFF,TGTGCCAGCAGCCCTTCCAGCGGGGGTAATGAGCAGTTCTTC
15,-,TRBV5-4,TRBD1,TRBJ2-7,CASSLGQGSSYEQYF,TGTGCCAGCAGTTTGGGACAGGGAAGCTCCTACGAGCAGTACTTC
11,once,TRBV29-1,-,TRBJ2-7,CSVERAYEQYF,TGCAGCGTTGAAAGAGCCTACGAGCAGTACTTC
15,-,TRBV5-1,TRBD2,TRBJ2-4,CASSLSASGQNIQYF,TGCGCCAGCAGCTTAAGTGCTAGCGGGCAGAACATTCAGTACTTC
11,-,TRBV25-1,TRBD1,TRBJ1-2,CASSATTGTEF,TGTGCCAGCAGTGCCACGACCGGGACAGAATTC
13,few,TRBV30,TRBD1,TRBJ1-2,CAWSSTGVYGYTF,TGTGCCTGGAGTTCGACAGGGGTCTATGGCTACACCTTC
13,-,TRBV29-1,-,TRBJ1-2,CSVGGQVQFGYTF,TGCAGCGTTGGGGGGCAGGTGCAGTTTGGCTACACCTTC
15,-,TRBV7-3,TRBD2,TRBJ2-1,CASSLGLAGYNEQFF,TGTGCCAGCAGCTTAGGACTAGCGGGCTACAATGAGCAGTTCTTC
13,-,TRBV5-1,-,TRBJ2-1,CASRDTGAVEQFF,TGCGCCAGCAGGGATACGGGAGCAGTTGAGCAGTTCTTC
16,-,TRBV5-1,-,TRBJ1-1,CASSPTGEPELIGAFF,TGCGCCAGCAGCCCCACGGGTGAGCCGGAGCTTATTGGGGCTTTCTTT
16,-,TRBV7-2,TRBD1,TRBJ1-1,CASSLSGTAMNTEAFF,TGTGCCAGCAGCTTATCCGGGACAGCAATGAACACTGAAGCTTTCTTT
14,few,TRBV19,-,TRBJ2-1,CASSSNSIYNEQFF,TGTGCCAGTAGTTCAAATAGCATCTACAATGAGCAGTTCTTC
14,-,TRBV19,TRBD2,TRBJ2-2,CASSIGGATGELFF,TGTGCCAGTAGTATCGGGGGGGCCACCGGGGAGCTGTTTTTT
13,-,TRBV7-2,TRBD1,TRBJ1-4,CASGQGASEKLFF,TGTGCCAGCGGACAGGGGGCTTCTGAAAAACTGTTTTTT
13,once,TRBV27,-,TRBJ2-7,CASSPVFSYEQYF,TGTGCCAGCAGCCCCGTTTTCTCCTACGAGCAGTACTTC
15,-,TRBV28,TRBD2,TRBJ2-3,CASSSPSGGTDTQYF,TGTGCCAGCAGTTCGCCTAGCGGGGGCACAGATACGCAGTATTTT
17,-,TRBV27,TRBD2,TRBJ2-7,CASSFRAGGATVNEQYF,TGTGCCAGCAGTTTCCGGGCGGGGGGCGCAACGGTAAACGAGCAGTACTTC
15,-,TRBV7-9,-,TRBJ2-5,CASSLDQAEPETQYF,TGTGCCAGCAGCTTGGATCAAGCGGAACCAGAGACCCAGTACTTC
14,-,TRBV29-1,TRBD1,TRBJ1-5,CSVREGGFIQPQHF,TGCAGCGTGAGAGAAGGGGGCTTCATTCAGCCCCAGCATTTT
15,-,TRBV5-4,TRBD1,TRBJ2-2,CASSTGQGWTGELFF,TGTGCCAGCAGCACCGGACAGGGATGGACCGGGGAGCTGTTTTTT
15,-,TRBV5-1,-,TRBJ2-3,CASSFSGLDTDTQYF,TGCGCCAGCAGCTTTTCAGGGCTCGACACAGATACGCAGTATTTT
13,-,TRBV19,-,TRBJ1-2,CAGPPRVHYGYTF,TGTGCCGGTCCGCCGAGGGTACACTATGGCTACACCTTC
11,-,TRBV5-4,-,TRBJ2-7,CASRHLYEQYF,TGTGCCAGCAGACATCTCTACGAGCAGTACTTC
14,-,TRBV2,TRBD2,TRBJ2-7,CASVSGRASYEQYF,TGTGCCAGTGTTAGCGGGAGGGCCTCCTACGAGCAGTACTTC
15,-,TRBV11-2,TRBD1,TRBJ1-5,CASSLGTGRNQPQHF,TGTGCCAGCAGCTTAGGGACAGGGCGCAATCAGCCCCAGCATTTT
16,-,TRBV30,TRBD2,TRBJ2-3,CAWSYRTSGRLDTQYF,TGTGCCTGGAGTTATCGGACTAGCGGGAGATTAGATACGCAGTATTTT